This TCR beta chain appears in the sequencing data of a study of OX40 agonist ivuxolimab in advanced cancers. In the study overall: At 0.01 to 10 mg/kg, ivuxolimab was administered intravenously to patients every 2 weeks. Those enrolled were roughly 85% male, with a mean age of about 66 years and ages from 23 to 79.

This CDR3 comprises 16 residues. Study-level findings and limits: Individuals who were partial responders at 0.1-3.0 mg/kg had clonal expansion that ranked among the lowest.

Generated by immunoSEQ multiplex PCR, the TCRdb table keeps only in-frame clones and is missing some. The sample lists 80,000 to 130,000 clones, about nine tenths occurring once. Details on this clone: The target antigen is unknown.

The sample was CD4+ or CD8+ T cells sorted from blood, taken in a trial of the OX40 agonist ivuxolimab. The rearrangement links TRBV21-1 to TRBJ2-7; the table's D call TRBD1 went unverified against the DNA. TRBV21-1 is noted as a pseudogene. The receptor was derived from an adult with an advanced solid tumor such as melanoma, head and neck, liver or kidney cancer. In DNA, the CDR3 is TGTGCCAGCAGCCCGGGCCGCCAGGACAGGGCGGCCGAGCAGTACTTC. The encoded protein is CASSPGRQDRAAEQYF.